This T cell receptor (beta chain) comes out of a study of vaccination and CD4 T cells after COVID-19. Study results and limitations: Median 86.3% of reactive clones detected in convalescent patients emerged only post-vaccination. Analysis covered relatively few convalescent patients and lacked any early post-infection timepoints.

As to this clonotype: The antigen is unknown.

This CDR3 has 18 residues. CDR1 SGHRS and CDR2 YFSETQ come from the germline V gene. Trimming shortened V by 4 bases and J by 3 bases, and 26 bases separated the two germline ends. Treatment given: approximately 10-day PBMC culture with coronavirus spike peptide pools or control peptides (ViraFEST assay). The Oncomine TCR Beta short-read assay sequenced DNA from cultured CD4+ T cells. Each CDR3 protein is one row after TCRdb ran MiXCR on the PCR reads. The sample has around 9,300 distinct CDR3 sequences, roughly 34% seen once; the top ten hold roughly a sixth. The sample taken for sequencing was CD4+ T cells from blood, cultured in vitro. This chain connects TRBV5-1 to TRBJ2-7; D not resolved. The TCR originated in a human donor who had recovered from COVID-19. In DNA, the CDR3 is TGCGCCAGCAGCCCCAACCCCCCGAACAGAGACCCCGACTACGAGCAGTACTTC. Translating gives CASSPNPPNRDPDYEQYF. Using reference TRBV5-1 and TRBJ2-7 for the parts outside the CDR3, the full variable domain is KAGVTQTPRYLIKTRGQQVTLSCSPISGHRSVSWYQQTPGQGLQFLFEYFSETQRNKGNFPGRFSGRQFSNSRSEMNVSTLELGDSALYLCASSPNPPNRDPDYEQYFGPGTRLTVT.